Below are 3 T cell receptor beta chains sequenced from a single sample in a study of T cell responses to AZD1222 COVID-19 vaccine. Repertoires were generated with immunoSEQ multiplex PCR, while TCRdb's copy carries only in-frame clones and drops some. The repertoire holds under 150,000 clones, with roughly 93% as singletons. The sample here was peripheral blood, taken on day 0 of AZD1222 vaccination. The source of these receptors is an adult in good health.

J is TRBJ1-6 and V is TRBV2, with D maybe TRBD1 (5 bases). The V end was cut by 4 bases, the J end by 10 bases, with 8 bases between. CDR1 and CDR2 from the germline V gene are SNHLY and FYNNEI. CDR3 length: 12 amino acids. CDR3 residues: CASSVRDSPLHF. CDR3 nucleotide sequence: TGTGCCAGCAGTGTTAGGGACTCACCCCTCCACTTT.

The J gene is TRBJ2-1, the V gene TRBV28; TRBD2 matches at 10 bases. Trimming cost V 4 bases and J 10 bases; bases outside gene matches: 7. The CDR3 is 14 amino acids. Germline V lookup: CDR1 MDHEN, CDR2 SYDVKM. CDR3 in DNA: TGTGCCAGCAGTTGGGCTAGCGGGAGATACGAGCAGTTCTTC. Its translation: CASSWASGRYEQFF.

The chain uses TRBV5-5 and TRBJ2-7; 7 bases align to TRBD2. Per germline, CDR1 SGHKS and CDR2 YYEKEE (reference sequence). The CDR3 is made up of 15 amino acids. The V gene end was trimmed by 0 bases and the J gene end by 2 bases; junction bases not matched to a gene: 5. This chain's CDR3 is CASSLEASGTYEQYF. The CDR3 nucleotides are TGTGCCAGCAGCTTGGAGGCTAGCGGAACCTACGAGCAGTACTTC.